This T cell receptor beta chain is from a study of neurological immune-mediated disorders. This clonotype was detected ten times or more. What it binds is not known. Findings and caveats of the study: The multiple sclerosis repertoire cluster lacked an association with any feature, whether clinical or MRI. Private repertoires in all groups were suggested by the absence of shared CDR3 amino acid sequences among expanded clones across subjects.

TCRdb ran MiXCR on the 5' RACE reads and lists one entry per CDR3 protein. This sample has 49,000 or so distinct CDR3 sequences, with 4% to 5.5% found just once. The V and J ends lost 4 bases and 1 base, in that order; junction bases with no gene match: 6. This CDR3 contains 15 residues. The germline CDR1 and CDR2 sequences are SGHRS and YFSETQ. V gene TRBV5-1 combines with J gene TRBJ2-7; 9 nucleotides line up with TRBD1. The sample was PBMCs. This TCR came from a woman in her sixties or seventies with multiple sclerosis. As DNA, the CDR3 is TGCGCCAGCAGCCCGACCGGGACAGGGTCCTACGAGCAGTACTTC. Translated, it gives CASSPTGTGSYEQYF.